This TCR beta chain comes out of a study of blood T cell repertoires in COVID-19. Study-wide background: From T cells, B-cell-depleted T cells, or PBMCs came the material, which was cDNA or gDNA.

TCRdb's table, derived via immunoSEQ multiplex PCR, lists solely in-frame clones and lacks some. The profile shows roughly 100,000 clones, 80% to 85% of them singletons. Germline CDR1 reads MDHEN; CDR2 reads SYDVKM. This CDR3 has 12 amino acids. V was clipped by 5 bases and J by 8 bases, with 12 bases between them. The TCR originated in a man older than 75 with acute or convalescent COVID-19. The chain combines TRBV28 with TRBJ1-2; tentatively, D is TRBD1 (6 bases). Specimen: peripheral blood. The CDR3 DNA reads TGTGCCAGCAGTACTACAGGGAAGGGCTACACCTTC. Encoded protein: CASSTTGKGYTF.